Listed below are T cell receptor beta chains from one sample, sequenced in a study of human T cells and chemical hapten exposure. TCRdb re-derived calls from the reads in MiXCR, one entry per CDR3 protein. The data contain 120,000 or so distinct CDR3 sequences, over 7.5% of them singletons. The specimen was whole blood. The receptors shown here come from a human donor in good health. Some clones in this sample may be carry-over from other donors' samples. CDR3s include the opening cysteine and the closing phenylalanine or tryptophan. A D gene is named only where the DNA matches it firmly. The size entry is marked missing in some rows and otherwise reads once, few, many or a size class.

DNA	CDR3	size	J	V	D
TGTGCCAGCAGTGACTCAGGGGGCAATCAGCCCCAGCATTTT	CASSDSGGNQPQHF	many	TRBJ1-5	TRBV6-4	-
TGCGCCAGCAGCTCATCAACGGTGAACACTGAAGCTTTCTTT	CASSSSTVNTEAFF	few	TRBJ1-1	TRBV5-1	-
TGTGCCAGCAGTGCTCCTTCGACAGAATTCCCTACCTACGAGCAGTACTTC	CASSAPSTEFPTYEQYF	-	TRBJ2-7	TRBV25-1	-
TGTGCTAGTGGTTTCCCTCCTAGTAGGGATGGAACCGGGGAGCTGTTTTTT	CASGFPPSRDGTGELFF	few	TRBJ2-2	TRBV12-5	-
TGTGCCAGCAGCACCCCCCCCAGGGACGAGCAGTACTTC	CASSTPPRDEQYF	-	TRBJ2-7	TRBV7-2	-
TGTGCCAGCAGCTCCAGAGGTCGGGGAGGAGAGACCCAGTACTTC	CASSSRGRGGETQYF	-	TRBJ2-5	TRBV5-5	-
TGTGCCATCAGTAATGCCGGGGATGAGCAGTTCTTC	CAISNAGDEQFF	few	TRBJ2-1	TRBV10-3	-
TGTGCCAGCAGTGACGACCTAGCTGCCCTAAACACCGGGGAGCTGTTTTTT	CASSDDLAALNTGELFF	few	TRBJ2-2	TRBV2	-
TGTGCCAGCTCAGCCGCTTTTAACAGGGGGTTGGGGAAGTGGACCAGCTCCTACAATGAGCAGTTCTTC	CASSAAFNRGLGKWTSSYNEQFF	-	TRBJ2-1	TRBV18	TRBD1
TGTGCCAGCAGCTTGGCTGCGCCTGGGGAGCAGTACTTC	CASSLAAPGEQYF	-	TRBJ2-7	TRBV7-6	-
TGTGCCAGCAGGCCCGAGGGTTATAGCAATCAGCCCCAGCATTTT	CASRPEGYSNQPQHF	many	TRBJ1-5	TRBV6-5	-
TGTGCCAGCAGTCCCGAGACAGGACCCTATGGCTACACCTTC	CASSPETGPYGYTF	-	TRBJ1-2	TRBV12-3/TRBV12-4	-
TGTGCCAGCAGCTTCGGTAGGGGGACTGAAGCTTTCTTT	CASSFGRGTEAFF	many	TRBJ1-1	TRBV11-1	-
TGCAGTGCTAGAGAAGGACGGTCGAACACTGAAGCTTTCTTT	CSAREGRSNTEAFF	many	TRBJ1-1	TRBV20-1	-
TGTGCCAGCAGTTACGGACAGGGGGTCTATGAGCAGTTCTTC	CASSYGQGVYEQFF	many	TRBJ2-1	TRBV6-5	TRBD1
TGTGCCAGTAGTCCTACGGGGACAGACAACACCGGGGAGCTGTTTTTT	CASSPTGTDNTGELFF	-	TRBJ2-2	TRBV19	TRBD1
TGCAGTGCTAGCCCGGGGCAGGGGTCCTACAATGAGCAGTTCTTC	CSASPGQGSYNEQFF	few	TRBJ2-1	TRBV20-1	-
TGCGCCAGCAGTGATCCCGGTAGGGATCTCCGCAATCAGCCCCAGCATTTT	CASSDPGRDLRNQPQHF	many	TRBJ1-5	TRBV10-2	-
TGTGCCAGCAGCTTGAATGGGGTTTTAGGGACCCAGTACTTC	CASSLNGVLGTQYF	-	TRBJ2-5	TRBV5-8	-
TGTGCCAGCAGCCCCCGGACGAGAGACTACGAGCAGTACTTC	CASSPRTRDYEQYF	many	TRBJ2-7	TRBV6-1	-
TGTGCCAGCACCAAGGGGTTACAAGAGACCCAGTACTTC	CASTKGLQETQYF	-	TRBJ2-5	TRBV3-1	-
TGTGCCACCGCAGATCAGGAGACCCAGTACTTC	CATADQETQYF	few	TRBJ2-5	TRBV24-1	-
TGCAGTGCTAGAGATTCTTCGGGGGGCTCTTACAATGAGCAGTTCTTC	CSARDSSGGSYNEQFF	few	TRBJ2-1	TRBV20-1	-
TGCAGTGCTAGAGGCGAGCGGGAGGGCTACCAAGAGACCCAGTACTTC	CSARGEREGYQETQYF	many	TRBJ2-5	TRBV20-1	TRBD2
TGTGCCAGCTCACCCGGGTCCCCTCCGGCCCAGCATTTT	CASSPGSPPAQHF	-	TRBJ1-5	TRBV18	-
TGCGCCAGCGCCTCCCGCCCCGGGTCCCTCTCTGGGGCCAACGTCCTGACTTTC	CASASRPGSLSGANVLTF	few	TRBJ2-6	TRBV5-1	-
TGTGCCAGCAGCTTGGCGACCGGCGGGTCCTATAATTCACCCCTCCACTTT	CASSLATGGSYNSPLHF	-	TRBJ1-6	TRBV5-6	-
TGTGCCAGCAGCTTGGGGTCAGGGGTTGAGGGCTACGAGCAGTACTTC	CASSLGSGVEGYEQYF	-	TRBJ2-7	TRBV5-6	-